This record looks at one T cell receptor beta chain sequence and its context. The data belong to a study of blood T cell repertoires in COVID-19. V lost 3 bases and J lost 0, with 13 bases in between. The length of the CDR3 is 16 residues. From germline, CDR1 is SGHNT and CDR2 YYREEE (reference sequence). Method: immunoSEQ multiplex PCR; TCRdb's copy keeps in-frame clones and lacks some. The repertoire holds about 120,000 clones, with roughly four fifths as singletons. The sequenced sample consisted of peripheral blood. The TCR sequence derives from a human donor in a cohort sampled during active COVID-19. The V call is TRBV5-4, the J call TRBJ2-1, with D possibly being TRBD1 (5 bases). CDR3 in DNA: TGTGCCAGCAGCTGGGATTACGGACACTCCTACAATGAGCAGTTCTTC. It yields the protein CASSWDYGHSYNEQFF.